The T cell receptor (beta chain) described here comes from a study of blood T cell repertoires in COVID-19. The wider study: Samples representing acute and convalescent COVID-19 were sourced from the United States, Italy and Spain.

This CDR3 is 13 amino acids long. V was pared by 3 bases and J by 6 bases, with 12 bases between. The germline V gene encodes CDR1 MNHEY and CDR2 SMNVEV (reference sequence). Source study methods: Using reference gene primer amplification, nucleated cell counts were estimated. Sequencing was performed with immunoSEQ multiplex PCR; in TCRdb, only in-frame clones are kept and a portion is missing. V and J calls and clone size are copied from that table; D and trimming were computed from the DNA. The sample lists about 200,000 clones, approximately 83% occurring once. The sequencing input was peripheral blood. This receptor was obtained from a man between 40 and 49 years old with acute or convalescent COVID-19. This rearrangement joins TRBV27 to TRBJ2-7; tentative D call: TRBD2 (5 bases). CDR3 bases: TGTGCCAGCAGTTTTTCGGGGTTCGGCGAGCAGTACTTC. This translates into CASSFSGFGEQYF.